Listed below are T cell receptor beta chains from one sample, sequenced in a study of molecular identifiers for immune sequencing clone quantification. One entry per CDR3 protein results from TCRdb running MiXCR on the PCR reads. The sample has under 65,000 distinct CDR3 sequences, roughly 24% seen once. Sequencing input: naive CD8+ T cells from blood, with Jurkat cell RNA spiked in. The source of these receptors is a human donor in good health. Some libraries in this study had Jurkat cell RNA spiked in. The CDR3 runs from the conserved cysteine through the conserved F or W. Fields, in order: J gene, D gene, clone size, CDR3 length, V gene, CDR3 protein, CDR3 DNA. D genes are given only for firm matches. The size field is filled for only some rows; it gives once, few, many or a size class.

TRBJ2-3 NA NA 16 TRBV5-1 CASLLPPRTPPDTQYF TGCGCCAGTCTACTACCCCCCCGGACTCCGCCAGATACGCAGTATTTT
TRBJ2-1 NA NA 14 TRBV25-1 CASSIGGAYNEQFF TGTGCCAGCAGTATAGGGGGGGCCTACAATGAGCAGTTCTTC
TRBJ1-6 TRBD1 many 17 TRBV6-5 CASSYGVNRGPNSPLHF TGTGCCAGCAGTTACGGAGTTAACAGGGGTCCAAATTCACCCCTCCACTTT
TRBJ2-3 TRBD2 NA 17 TRBV4-1 CASSLLIAGGPTDTQYF TGCGCCAGCAGCCTCCTAATAGCGGGCGGACCCACAGATACGCAGTATTTT
TRBJ2-7 NA many 12 TRBV6-6 CASKTGSYEQYF TGTGCCAGCAAAACGGGATCCTACGAGCAGTACTTC
TRBJ1-1 NA many 11 TRBV6-2/TRBV6-3 CASSLGGGAFF TGTGCCAGCAGTTTGGGGGGGGGAGCTTTCTTT
TRBJ2-1 NA NA 12 TRBV10-2 CASSDLSNEQFF TGCGCCAGCAGTGACCTCTCCAATGAGCAGTTCTTC
TRBJ2-5 NA few 16 TRBV7-9 CASYSVGGPRVETQYF TGTGCCAGCTACAGCGTTGGCGGCCCTAGGGTGGAGACCCAGTACTTC
TRBJ2-4 TRBD1 once 15 TRBV7-3 CARSFTGQGWDEPFF TGTGCCCGCAGCTTCACGGGACAGGGTTGGGATGAGCCGTTCTTC
TRBJ2-3 NA few 15 TRBV10-3 CAIRKGDFVGDTQYF TGTGCCATCAGGAAGGGAGATTTCGTTGGAGATACGCAGTATTTT
TRBJ2-6 NA many 16 TRBV28 CASSLLLGVGANVLTF TGTGCCAGCAGTTTACTGCTAGGGGTTGGGGCCAACGTCCTGACTTTC
TRBJ2-3 TRBD2 many 15 TRBV27 CASSTMAGGTDTQYF TGTGCCAGCAGTACCATGGCGGGGGGCACAGATACGCAGTATTTT
TRBJ2-3 NA many 15 TRBV28 CASSSSFPETDTQYF TGTGCCAGCAGCTCATCGTTCCCAGAAACAGATACGCAGTATTTT
TRBJ2-7 NA NA 15 TRBV29-1 CSVEDKQGTTYEQYF TGCAGCGTTGAAGATAAGCAGGGGACTACCTACGAGCAGTACTTC
TRBJ2-2 NA many 14 TRBV13 CASSLWTNTGELFF TGTGCCAGCAGCTTATGGACTAACACCGGGGAGCTGTTTTTT
TRBJ2-2 NA many 17 TRBV14 CASSRLPQTAVTGELFF TGTGCCAGCAGCCGATTACCGCAGACCGCGGTGACCGGGGAGCTGTTTTTT
TRBJ2-7 NA NA 17 TRBV4-1 CASSQDGSAGVSYEQYF TGCGCCAGCAGCCAAGATGGGTCGGCAGGGGTTTCCTACGAGCAGTACTTC
TRBJ1-3 NA many 15 TRBV7-9 CASSPETGLGNTIYF TGTGCCAGCAGCCCGGAAACAGGGCTCGGAAACACCATATATTTT
TRBJ1-2 NA many 14 TRBV20-1 CSARDMGSPYGYTF TGCAGTGCTAGAGATATGGGGTCACCCTATGGCTACACCTTC
TRBJ1-1 NA many 12 TRBV29-1 CSVEGTSGEAFF TGCAGCGTTGAAGGGACATCCGGTGAAGCTTTCTTT
TRBJ1-1 NA many 14 TRBV2 CASSELQGSTEAFF TGTGCCAGCAGTGAACTGCAGGGGAGCACTGAAGCTTTCTTT
TRBJ2-7 NA NA 13 TRBV27 CASGYREGYEQYF TGTGCCAGCGGCTACCGTGAGGGGTACGAGCAGTACTTC
TRBJ2-5 NA many 15 TRBV3-1 CASSQVGAGEETQYF TGTGCCAGCAGCCAAGTAGGGGCAGGGGAAGAGACCCAGTACTTC
TRBJ2-7 NA many 13 TRBV20-1 CSARDGRDYEQYF TGCAGTGCTAGAGATGGCAGGGACTACGAGCAGTACTTC
TRBJ2-2 TRBD2 many 18 TRBV6-5 CASSGPLAIAGSPGELFF TGTGCCAGCAGTGGACCATTGGCAATAGCGGGATCCCCCGGGGAGCTGTTTTTT
TRBJ2-1 NA many 12 TRBV10-3 CATGLDYNEQFF TGTGCCACCGGTCTAGATTACAATGAGCAGTTCTTC
TRBJ2-3 NA many 12 TRBV10-2 CASGDGSDTQYF TGCGCCAGCGGGGACGGATCAGATACGCAGTATTTT
TRBJ2-5 NA many 14 TRBV6-2/TRBV6-3 CASSYSDYQETQYF TGTGCCAGCAGTTACTCTGACTACCAAGAGACCCAGTACTTC
TRBJ1-1 NA NA 13 TRBV4-1 CASSFHQNTEAFF TGCGCCAGCAGCTTCCACCAGAACACTGAAGCTTTCTTT
TRBJ2-7 NA many 15 TRBV5-1 CASSLVTGSIWEQYF TGCGCCAGCAGCTTGGTGACAGGTTCAATCTGGGAGCAGTACTTC
TRBJ2-2 NA many 15 TRBV7-6 CASSLGYGNTGELFF TGTGCCAGCAGCTTAGGGTATGGGAACACCGGGGAGCTGTTTTTT
TRBJ2-1 NA many 12 TRBV7-9 CASSLGRGEQFF TGTGCCAGCAGCTTAGGGCGTGGTGAGCAGTTCTTC
TRBJ2-1 NA many 15 TRBV7-3 CASSLQLSSYNEQFF TGTGCCAGCAGCTTACAACTAAGCTCCTACAATGAGCAGTTCTTC
TRBJ2-1 NA many 14 TRBV6-5 CASSYMMGDNEQFF TGTGCCAGCAGTTATATGATGGGGGACAATGAGCAGTTCTTC
TRBJ1-5 NA many 16 TRBV5-5 CASSSWTGGGNQPQHF TGTGCCAGCAGCTCCTGGACGGGGGGGGGCAATCAGCCCCAGCATTTT
TRBJ1-1 TRBD1 many 15 TRBV7-9 CASSFPTGANTEAFF TGTGCCAGCAGCTTTCCGACAGGGGCGAACACTGAAGCTTTCTTT
TRBJ2-3 TRBD2 many 15 TRBV9 CASSYSGTSGGVQYF TGTGCCAGCAGTTACTCCGGGACTAGCGGGGGAGTGCAGTATTTT
TRBJ2-7 TRBD1 many 16 TRBV30 CATVPPSRDRYYEQYF TGTGCCACGGTCCCCCCGTCCCGGGACAGATATTACGAGCAGTACTTC
TRBJ2-3 NA many 12 TRBV12-3/TRBV12-4 CASSSATDTQYF TGTGCCAGCAGCTCCGCCACAGATACGCAGTATTTT
TRBJ1-1 NA NA 15 TRBV9 CASSLEGGIGTEALF TGTGCCAGCAGCCTCGAGGGAGGGATTGGCACTGAAGCTCTCTTT
TRBJ1-1 TRBD1 many 13 TRBV19 CASNQNRGTEAFF TGTGCCAGTAACCAGAACAGGGGAACTGAAGCTTTCTTT
TRBJ2-5 NA many 12 TRBV5-4 CASSLKQETQYF TGTGCCAGCAGCTTGAAACAAGAGACCCAGTACTTC
TRBJ1-1 NA medium-sized 13 TRBV29-1 CSVEGSSNTEAFF TGCAGCGTTGAAGGGTCGTCGAACACTGAAGCTTTCTTT
TRBJ2-7 NA NA 12 TRBV20-1 CSARAGAYEQYF TGCAGTGCTAGAGCGGGGGCCTACGAGCAGTACTTC
TRBJ2-7 TRBD1 many 15 TRBV27 CASSFERGPFGEQYF TGTGCCAGCAGTTTTGAAAGGGGGCCCTTCGGGGAGCAGTACTTC
TRBJ2-7 NA many 14 TRBV12-3/TRBV12-4 CASSRGGGLAGQYF TGTGCCAGCAGCAGAGGCGGGGGCCTCGCCGGGCAGTACTTC